This TCR beta chain was identified in a study of T cells of healthy individuals. CDR1 is DFQATT, CDR2 SNEGSKA, per germline (reference sequence). The length of the CDR3 is 11 residues. With 5 bases removed from V and 11 bases from J, the gap between germline ends came to 15 bases. Each CDR3 protein gets one entry after TCRdb re-called the 5' RACE reads with MiXCR. Among around 63,000 distinct CDR3 sequences listed, roughly 16% were seen once. This clonotype was counted many times. This clonotype was obtained from a human donor in good health. This rearrangement joins TRBV20-1 to TRBJ1-1; D is perhaps TRBD1 (5 bases). The CDR3 here is CSAAPRVEAFF. In nucleotides, the CDR3 is TGCAGTGCTGCTCCCAGGGTGGAGGCTTTCTTT.